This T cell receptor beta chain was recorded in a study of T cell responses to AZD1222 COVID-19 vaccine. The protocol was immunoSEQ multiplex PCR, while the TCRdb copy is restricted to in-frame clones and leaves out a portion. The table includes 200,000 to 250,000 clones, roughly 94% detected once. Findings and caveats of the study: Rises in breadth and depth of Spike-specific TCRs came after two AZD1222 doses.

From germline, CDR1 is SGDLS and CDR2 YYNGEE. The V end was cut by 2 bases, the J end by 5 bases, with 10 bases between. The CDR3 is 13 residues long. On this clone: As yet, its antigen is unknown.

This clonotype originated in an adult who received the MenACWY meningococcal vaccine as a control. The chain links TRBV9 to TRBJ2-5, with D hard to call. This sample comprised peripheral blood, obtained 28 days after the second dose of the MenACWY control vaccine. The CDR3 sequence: CASSVNPTETQYF. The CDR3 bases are TGTGCCAGCAGCGTCAATCCGACGGAGACCCAGTACTTC.